Listed here are 18 T cell receptor beta chains from one sample, sequenced in a study of OX40 agonist ivuxolimab in advanced cancers. Sequencing used immunoSEQ multiplex PCR; TCRdb keeps in-frame clones, though not all of them. The repertoire holds approximately 74,000 clones, with over 70% as singletons. Sequences were derived from CD4+ or CD8+ T cells sorted from blood, sampled in a trial of the OX40 agonist ivuxolimab. These receptors came from an adult with an advanced solid tumor such as melanoma, head and neck, liver or kidney cancer.

V usage is TRBV7-2 and J usage is TRBJ2-7, with D perhaps matching TRBD1 (6 bases). The V gene's germline CDR1 is SGHTA and CDR2 FQGNSA. Trimming removed 2 bases from V and 0 bases from J, with 11 bases in between. This CDR3 is 15 amino acids long. The CDR3 region is CASSLMPDSSYEQYF. CDR3 bases: TGTGCCAGCAGCTTAATGCCGGACAGCTCCTACGAGCAGTACTTC.

V is TRBV29-1 and J is TRBJ1-1, with D perhaps TRBD1 (5 bases). Trimming cost V 5 bases and J 1 base, with 14 bases left between them. Germline CDR1 SQVTM, CDR2 ANQGSEA. The CDR3 consists of 14 residues. For the CDR3, the DNA is TGCAGCGTTAAAACCGGGACTTCGAACACTGAAGCTTTCTTT. Translating gives CSVKTGTSNTEAFF.

The chain uses TRBV19 and TRBJ2-1, with D perhaps matching TRBD1 (5 bases). In germline, CDR1 is LNHDA, CDR2 SQIVND (reference sequence). The CDR3 has 14 residues. The V and J ends lost 6 bases and 6 bases respectively, with 15 bases between them. CDR3 residues: CASRFQGIANEQFF. CDR3 DNA sequence: TGTGCCAGTAGATTCCAGGGAATTGCCAATGAGCAGTTCTTC.

The gene calls are TRBV25-1 and TRBJ2-1; no clear D gene. Germline CDR1 MGHDK, CDR2 SYGVNS. The CDR3 spans 15 residues. V was cut by 1 base and J by 4 bases, with 11 bases left in between. CDR3 DNA sequence: TGTGCCAGCAGTGAATTATCGGCGGTATACAATGAGCAGTTCTTC. It translates to CASSELSAVYNEQFF.

In its sample, this clone was seen once. CDR3: CASSLTGGLVYNEQFF. Here the CDR3 DNA reads TGTGCCAGCAGCTTGACGGGGGGGCTAGTCTACAATGAGCAGTTCTTC. This chain connects TRBV5-8 to TRBJ2-1; 8 bases match TRBD2. Germline V gene data show CDR1 as SGHTS and CDR2 as YDEGEE. This CDR3 spans 16 amino acids. V gave up 1 base and J gave up 3 bases; unmatched junction bases: 6. The whole variable domain, remainder taken from reference TRBV5-8 and TRBJ2-1, is EAGVTQSPTHLIKTRGQQATLRCSPISGHTSVYWYQQALGLGLQFLLWYDEGEERNRGNFPPRFSGRQFPNYSSELNVNALELEDSALYLCASSLTGGLVYNEQFFGPGTRLTVL.

The chain uses TRBV2 and TRBJ2-2; D perhaps matches TRBD2 (6 bases). In germline, CDR1 is SNHLY, CDR2 FYNNEI. This CDR3 has 16 amino acids. V shed 3 bases and J shed 0 bases, with 11 bases lying between them. In nucleotides, the CDR3 is TGTGCCAGCAGTGACACGGGGGACCCGAACACCGGGGAGCTGTTTTTT. Protein product: CASSDTGDPNTGELFF.

The chain joins TRBV6-5 to TRBJ1-5, with TRBD1 matching 7 bases. CDR1 MNHEY and CDR2 SVGAGI come from the germline V gene. The CDR3 sequence is 15 residues long. Trimming removed 2 bases from V and 5 bases from J; junction bases left unmatched: 6. The CDR3 DNA follows: TGTGCCAGCAGTTACGAGGGGGCTACAGATCAGCCCCAGCATTTT. Encoded protein: CASSYEGATDQPQHF.

This chain connects TRBV6-5 to TRBJ2-2; D is uncertain. Germline V gene lookup returns CDR1 MNHEY and CDR2 SVGAGI. Trimming cost V 0 bases and J 6 bases, with 5 bases left between them. The CDR3 is 13 residues long. The CDR3 sequence is CASSYSDAGELFF. CDR3 nucleotide sequence: TGTGCCAGCAGTTACTCGGACGCCGGGGAGCTGTTTTTT.

This clone was recorded only once. The rearrangement joins TRBV13 to TRBJ2-1, with TRBD2 matching over 11 bases. Germline CDR1 and CDR2: PRHDT and FYEKMQ (reference sequence). CDR3 length: 17 residues. V lost 5 bases and J lost 8; bases outside the gene matches: 14. The DNA for the CDR3 is TGTGCCAGCAGCCCCCGGACTAGCGGGTCCTACGGGTATGAGCAGTTCTTC. The encoded protein is CASSPRTSGSYGYEQFF.

The chain employs TRBV6-5 and TRBJ2-5, with D uncertain. CDR1 is MNHEY, CDR2 SVGAGI, per germline. Trimming took off 5 bases at V and 3 bases at J, with 10 bases between the two ends. This CDR3 spans 13 amino acids. The CDR3 DNA sequence: TGTGCCAGCAGTATGACGATAAAAGAGACCCAGTACTTC. This codes for CASSMTIKETQYF.

The chain joins TRBV7-2 to TRBJ2-5; unclear D gene. The DNA end is more similar to TRBJ2-7, so the J call may be wrong. The germline CDR1 and CDR2 sequences are SGHTA and FQGNSA. The length of the CDR3 is 14 residues. CDR3 nucleotide sequence: TGTGCCAGCAGCTTACGTGAGCTCTCCTACGAGCAGTACTTC. It codes for CASSLRELSYEQYF.

This clone was seen only a few times. The rearrangement uses TRBV5-5 and TRBJ2-3; D unresolved. This CDR3 has 16 amino acids. CDR1 SGHKS and CDR2 YYEKEE come from the germline V gene (reference sequence). V shed 0 bases and J shed 3 bases, with 14 bases lying between them. The CDR3 region is CASSLEPTRATDTQYF. CDR3 sequence (DNA): TGTGCCAGCAGCTTGGAACCCACGAGAGCGACAGATACGCAGTATTTT.

J is TRBJ1-1 and V is TRBV19; D might be TRBD1 (5 bases). Germline loops: CDR1 LNHDA, CDR2 SQIVND (reference sequence). Trimming took 4 bases from V and 5 from J, leaving 14 bases between them. The CDR3 spans 14 residues. CDR3 bases: TGTGCCAGTAGTACACGAGGGGCAGGGACTGAAGCTTTCTTT. Its translation: CASSTRGAGTEAFF.

This chain uses TRBV27 with TRBJ1-4; D remains ambiguous. V was pared by 5 bases and J by 0 bases, with 7 bases between. There are 14 residues in the CDR3. Germline CDR1 MNHEY, CDR2 SMNVEV (reference sequence). The CDR3 protein is CASSPVATNEKLFF. Written as DNA, the CDR3 is TGTGCCAGCAGTCCAGTTGCAACTAATGAAAAACTGTTTTTT.

The table lists this clone with a count of one. The chain employs TRBV23-1 and TRBJ1-5; 9 bases map to TRBD1. TRBV23-1 is annotated as an ORF whose role is uncertain. The J segment lost 9 bases and the V segment lost 2 bases, leaving 17 bases of the junction unmatched. The CDR3 consists of 18 residues. CDR3 protein: CASSQASDRDRVLWPQHF. The CDR3 DNA is TGCGCCAGCAGTCAAGCCTCCGACCGGGACAGGGTTCTTTGGCCCCAGCATTTT.

The genes are TRBV28 and TRBJ1-5, with 8 bases aligning to TRBD1. With 3 bases clipped from V and 7 bases from J, the junction kept 2 bases outside the gene matches. Germline-derived CDR1 and CDR2 are MDHEN and SYDVKM. The CDR3 totals 13 residues. CDR3 loop: CASSFPGGQPQHF. Here the CDR3 DNA reads TGTGCCAGCAGTTTTCCAGGGGGCCAGCCCCAGCATTTT.

The rearrangement uses TRBV5-4 and TRBJ2-3; TRBD1 is a possible D gene (5 bases). This CDR3 contains 14 residues. Germline V gene data show CDR1 as SGHNT and CDR2 as YYREEE (reference sequence). The ends were cut back, 2 bases at V and 3 bases at J, with 10 bases in the middle. The CDR3 region is CASSFWQGTDTQYF. In DNA, the CDR3 is TGTGCCAGCAGCTTTTGGCAGGGAACAGATACGCAGTATTTT.

The chain has TRBV9 and TRBJ2-1; weak D call: TRBD1 (6 bases). The CDR3 runs 15 residues. Germline V lookup: CDR1 SGDLS, CDR2 YYNGEE. V was clipped by 3 bases and J by 3 bases, with 13 bases between them. This CDR3 reads CASSDGTLVYNEQFF. DNA for the CDR3: TGTGCCAGCAGCGACGGGACATTGGTCTACAATGAGCAGTTCTTC.